The entry below describes one TCR beta chain. The table came from immunoSEQ multiplex PCR; TCRdb's copy has only in-frame clones and leaves some out. The repertoire consists of around 160,000 clones, with around four fifths occurring once and the leading ten covering roughly 34%. This specimen belongs to a study of blood T cell repertoires in COVID-19. The TCR originated in a human donor in a cohort sampled during active COVID-19. Sequencing was performed on peripheral blood.

The CDR3 loop reads CASSHGPLQYF. The CDR3 region has the DNA TGTGCCAGCAGTCATGGCCCTTTGCAGTACTTC. This chain uses TRBV7-2 with TRBJ2-7; D is uncertain. The CDR3 runs to 11 residues. Germline assignment: CDR1 SGHTA and CDR2 FQGNSA. With 6 bases removed from V and 9 bases from J, the gap between germline ends came to 12 bases.